This is a list of T cell receptor beta chains from one sample in a study of cytomegalovirus exposure and HLA in healthy donors. The protocol was immunoSEQ multiplex PCR, while the TCRdb copy is restricted to in-frame clones and leaves out a portion. This table holds under 200,000 clones. The material sequenced was PBMCs. The receptors come from a man aged 30 to 39 in good health and CMV-seronegative. Both conserved end residues are part of each CDR3. D genes are given only for firm matches. Clone size appears in some rows only: once, few, many, or a class for an expanded clone.

J | V | size | D | CDR3 | DNA
TRBJ2-3 | TRBV28 | . | TRBD2 | CASSLLAGGTDTQYF | TGTGCCAGCAGTTTACTAGCGGGAGGGACAGATACGCAGTATTTT
TRBJ1-4 | TRBV28 | medium-sized | TRBD1 | CASSSNRGRVDEKLFF | TGTGCCAGCAGTTCCAACAGGGGGCGGGTTGATGAAAAACTGTTTTTT
TRBJ2-1 | TRBV30 | . | TRBD2 | CARGSGTLQFF | TGTGCCCGAGGGAGCGGGACTCTTCAGTTCTTC
TRBJ1-1 | TRBV6-4 | . | TRBD1 | CASSDSEGQGFDTEAFF | TGTGCCAGCAGTGACTCGGAGGGACAGGGGTTTGACACTGAAGCTTTCTTT
TRBJ2-1 | TRBV18 | . | . | CASSPPTLRGNEQFF | TGTGCCAGCTCACCTCCGACCTTGAGGGGGAATGAGCAGTTCTTC
TRBJ1-2 | TRBV7-9 | . | . | CASSLVGRQHYGYTF | TGTGCCAGCAGCTTAGTCGGTAGACAGCACTATGGCTACACCTTC
TRBJ1-2 | TRBV18 | . | TRBD1 | CASSPPGTGDGYTF | TGTGCCAGCTCACCCCCCGGGACAGGGGACGGCTACACCTTC
TRBJ1-5 | TRBV6-1 | . | TRBD1 | CASSDATGDTHQPQHF | TGTGCCAGCAGTGACGCTACAGGGGACACCCATCAGCCCCAGCATTTT
TRBJ2-7 | TRBV7-9 | . | . | CASSLVGGSIYEQYF | TGTGCCAGCAGCTTAGTTGGCGGTTCGATCTACGAGCAGTACTTC
TRBJ2-3 | TRBV7-3 | . | TRBD2 | CASSAGGLSTDTQYF | TGTGCCAGCTCGGCGGGGGGTCTATCCACAGATACGCAGTATTTT
TRBJ2-7 | TRBV7-7 | . | . | CASSRSPGLDYEQYF | TGTGCCAGCAGCCGGAGCCCAGGGCTAGACTACGAGCAGTACTTC
TRBJ1-2 | TRBV7-9 | . | . | CASSLENRVGGYTF | TGTGCCAGCAGCTTAGAGAACAGGGTGGGCGGCTACACCTTC
TRBJ2-5 | TRBV9 | . | TRBD2 | CASSVALAGGVQETQYF | TGTGCCAGCAGCGTAGCCCTAGCGGGAGGAGTACAAGAGACCCAGTACTTC
TRBJ1-2 | TRBV28 | . | . | CASRRDGLPGYGYTF | TGTGCCAGCAGAAGAGACGGACTCCCAGGCTATGGCTACACCTTC
TRBJ1-6 | TRBV13 | . | . | CASSSPAGDWNSPLHF | TGTGCCAGCAGCTCCCCCGCGGGGGATTGGAATTCACCCCTCCACTTT
TRBJ1-2 | TRBV5-1 | . | . | CASSSGGPGSGYTF | TGCGCCAGCAGCTCGGGGGGGCCAGGGAGCGGCTACACCTTC
TRBJ2-6 | TRBV4-3 | . | TRBD1 | CASSQGARQGLSGANVLTF | TGCGCCAGCAGCCAAGGTGCGAGACAGGGGTTATCCGGGGCCAACGTCCTGACTTTC
TRBJ1-3 | TRBV10-3 | . | TRBD1 | CAITGRTGGNGNTIYF | TGTGCCATCACCGGACGGACAGGGGGGAACGGAAACACCATATATTTT
TRBJ2-1 | TRBV29-1 | . | TRBD2 | CSLGSGGTSNEQFF | TGCAGCTTGGGGAGCGGGGGGACCTCGAATGAGCAGTTCTTC
TRBJ2-2 | TRBV5-1 | . | . | CASSLDRQNTGELFF | TGCGCCAGCAGCTTAGACAGGCAGAACACCGGGGAGCTGTTTTTT
TRBJ2-3 | TRBV5-4 | . | TRBD2 | CASTPGGTSGTDTQYF | TGTGCCAGCACCCCGGGGGGGACTAGCGGGACAGATACGCAGTATTTT
TRBJ1-5 | TRBV30 | . | . | CAWSSGQSSYSNQPQHF | TGTGCCTGGAGTTCTGGACAGTCGTCTTATAGCAATCAGCCCCAGCATTTT
TRBJ2-2 | TRBV7-3 | . | TRBD2 | CASRMDATSGGTGELFF | TGTGCCAGCAGGATGGATGCAACTAGCGGGGGAACCGGGGAGCTGTTTTTT
TRBJ2-1 | TRBV9 | . | . | CASSVARGDEQFF | TGTGCCAGCAGCGTAGCCAGGGGGGATGAGCAGTTCTTC
TRBJ2-7 | TRBV5-4 | . | TRBD1 | CASRRDSAPYEQYF | TGTGCCAGCAGGAGGGACAGTGCCCCCTACGAGCAGTACTTC
TRBJ1-4 | TRBV4-1 | . | TRBD1 | CASSQDAPRGREKLFF | TGCGCCAGCAGCCAAGACGCGCCGAGGGGGCGAGAAAAACTGTTTTTT
TRBJ1-2 | TRBV18 | . | TRBD1 | CASRVQGANYGYTF | TGTGCCAGCCGAGTTCAGGGGGCTAACTATGGCTACACCTTC
TRBJ1-5 | TRBV19 | . | TRBD1 | CASSWAVRGDGQPQHF | TGTGCCAGTAGTTGGGCTGTCAGGGGGGACGGTCAGCCCCAGCATTTT
TRBJ1-2 | TRBV7-6 | . | TRBD1 | CASSLEGTGIYGYTF | TGTGCCAGCAGCTTAGAGGGGACAGGGATCTATGGCTACACCTTC
TRBJ2-5 | TRBV6-5 | . | . | CASRVQGGIETQYF | TGTGCCAGCAGAGTACAGGGTGGCATAGAGACCCAGTACTTC
TRBJ2-7 | TRBV6-6 | . | . | CATGAEGYEQYF | TGTGCCACGGGTGCGGAGGGTTACGAGCAGTACTTC
TRBJ2-1 | TRBV5-5 | . | TRBD1 | CASSLISSGSRGNEQFF | TGTGCCAGCAGCTTGATCAGTTCAGGTAGCAGGGGGAATGAGCAGTTCTTC